The table lists the clone carrying this T cell receptor (beta chain) with a few counts. TCR cDNA molecules each had a unique molecular identifier. One entry per CDR3 protein, called by TCRdb with MiXCR from the 5' RACE reads. The sample has over 75,000 distinct CDR3 sequences, approximately 20% seen once. The time point here: sample taken at primary tumor resection. Whole RNA, which was extracted from tumor, nontumor lung tissue or frozen PBMC, was sequenced without any cell sorting. There were approximately 69 donors, all of them untreated patients with early-stage non-small cell lung cancer. This CDR3 is 14 amino acids long. Germline V CDR1 and CDR2: LNHDA, SQIVND (reference sequence). V lost 7 bases, J lost 3 bases, and 15 bases lay in between. The entry originates in a study of spatial heterogeneity in lung cancer. Across the whole study: Alpha-chain detections were consistently fewer than beta-chain detections among the sequences. Within raw reads, each unique TCR and UMI combination appeared on average more than ten times.

The chain is built from TRBV19 and TRBJ2-5, with D possibly matching TRBD1 (5 bases). The TCR was taken from a male donor with early-stage non-small cell lung cancer. Sequences were derived from PBMCs, sampled at surgery. CDR3 DNA sequence: TGTGCCAGTACCCGTGGAACAGGTGAAGAGACCCAGTACTTC. This encodes CASTRGTGEETQYF.